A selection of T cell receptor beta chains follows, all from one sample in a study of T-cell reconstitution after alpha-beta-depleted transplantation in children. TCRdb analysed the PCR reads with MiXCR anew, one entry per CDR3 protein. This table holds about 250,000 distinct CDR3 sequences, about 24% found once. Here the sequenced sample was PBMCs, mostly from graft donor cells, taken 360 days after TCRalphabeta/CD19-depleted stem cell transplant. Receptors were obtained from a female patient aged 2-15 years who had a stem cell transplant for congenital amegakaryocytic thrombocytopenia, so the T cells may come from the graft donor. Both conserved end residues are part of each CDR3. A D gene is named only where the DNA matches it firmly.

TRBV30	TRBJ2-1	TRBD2	CAWKKTSDEQFF
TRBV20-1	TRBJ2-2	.	CSAREVLGELFF
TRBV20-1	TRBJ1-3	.	CSAREPGNTIYF
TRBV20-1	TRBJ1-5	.	CSAASREPQHF
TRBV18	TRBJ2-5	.	CASSPRDATAQETQYF
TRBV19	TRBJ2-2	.	CASSIVGSANTGELFF
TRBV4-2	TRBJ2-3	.	CASSQGGSWGPYGTDTQYF
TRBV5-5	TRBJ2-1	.	CASSTSNRVIGNEQFF
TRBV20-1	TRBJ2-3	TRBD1	CSAEDRIGTDTQYF
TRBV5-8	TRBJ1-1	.	CASSLGTRGEAFF
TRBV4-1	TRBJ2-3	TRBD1	CASSHSTGPSTDTQYF
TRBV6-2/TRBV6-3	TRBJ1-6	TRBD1	CASSYRTGQTPLHF
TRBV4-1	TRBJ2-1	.	CASSHVLTDYNEQFF
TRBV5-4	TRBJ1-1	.	CASSLAPVSEAFF
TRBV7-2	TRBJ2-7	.	CASSLVVGPYEQYF